Listed below are T cell receptor beta chains from one sample, sequenced in a study of cytomegalovirus exposure and HLA in healthy donors. TCRdb's table, derived via immunoSEQ multiplex PCR, lists solely in-frame clones and lacks some. The sample consists of about 160,000 clones, approximately 84% of them appearing once. Sequenced input: PBMCs. Receptors were obtained from a man aged 25 to 45 in good health and CMV-seropositive. Each CDR3 is given with its conserved first and last residue. D genes are given only for firm matches. For some rows the clone size is stated as once, few or many, or as a class when expanded; others skip it.

V gene: TRBV6-1; clone size: .; D gene: TRBD1; CDR3 length: 15; J gene: TRBJ1-2; CDR3 DNA: TGTGCCAGCAGGGACAGGGTCGGTACTAACTATGGCTACACCTTC; CDR3 protein: CASRDRVGTNYGYTF
V gene: TRBV28; clone size: .; D gene: .; CDR3 length: 17; J gene: TRBJ1-1; CDR3 DNA: TGTGCCAGCAGTCCTCTCTACAGGGACCAAACTCGCCCTGAAGCTTTCTTT; CDR3 protein: CASSPLYRDQTRPEAFF
V gene: TRBV7-6; clone size: .; D gene: TRBD2; CDR3 length: 14; J gene: TRBJ2-5; CDR3 DNA: TGTGCCAGCAGCCGACTAGCGGGGAAAGAGACCCAGTACTTC; CDR3 protein: CASSRLAGKETQYF
V gene: TRBV10-2; clone size: .; D gene: .; CDR3 length: 14; J gene: TRBJ2-5; CDR3 DNA: TGCGCCAGCAGTGAAGCGGGTCGTCAAGAGACCCAGTACTTC; CDR3 protein: CASSEAGRQETQYF
V gene: TRBV28; clone size: .; D gene: .; CDR3 length: 14; J gene: TRBJ2-7; CDR3 DNA: TGTGCCAGCACCGAGGAGGGTTTACTTGGCGAGCAGTACTTC; CDR3 protein: CASTEEGLLGEQYF
V gene: TRBV11-1; clone size: .; D gene: .; CDR3 length: 14; J gene: TRBJ2-1; CDR3 DNA: TGTGCCAGCAGCTTAGCGGAGAACTACAATGAGCAGTTCTTC; CDR3 protein: CASSLAENYNEQFF
V gene: TRBV19; clone size: few; D gene: .; CDR3 length: 13; J gene: TRBJ1-1; CDR3 DNA: TGTGCCAGTAGTATTCAGGGGAGCACTGAAGCTTTCTTT; CDR3 protein: CASSIQGSTEAFF
V gene: TRBV4-3; clone size: .; D gene: .; CDR3 length: 12; J gene: TRBJ2-5; CDR3 DNA: TGCGCCAGCAGCCAGCGACTGGGGACCCAGTACTTC; CDR3 protein: CASSQRLGTQYF
V gene: TRBV5-6; clone size: .; D gene: TRBD2; CDR3 length: 15; J gene: TRBJ2-5; CDR3 DNA: TGTGCCAGCAGCTTGGGACTAGCGGGGGGTCTGGGCCAGTACTTC; CDR3 protein: CASSLGLAGGLGQYF
V gene: TRBV9; clone size: .; D gene: .; CDR3 length: 14; J gene: TRBJ2-2; CDR3 DNA: TGTGCCAGCAGCGTAGATAAGAACACCGGGGAGCTGTTTTTT; CDR3 protein: CASSVDKNTGELFF
V gene: TRBV7-9; clone size: once; D gene: .; CDR3 length: 14; J gene: TRBJ1-5; CDR3 DNA: TGTGCCAGCAGCTTAAGTACAGTCGATCAGCCCCAGCATTTT; CDR3 protein: CASSLSTVDQPQHF
V gene: TRBV18; clone size: .; D gene: TRBD1; CDR3 length: 13; J gene: TRBJ1-1; CDR3 DNA: TGTGCCAGCTCAGCGACAGGGGGCACTGAAGCTTTCTTT; CDR3 protein: CASSATGGTEAFF
V gene: TRBV13; clone size: .; D gene: TRBD1; CDR3 length: 14; J gene: TRBJ1-4; CDR3 DNA: TGTGCCAGCAGCTTAGGGACAGGGGGTGAAAAACTGTTTTTT; CDR3 protein: CASSLGTGGEKLFF
V gene: TRBV10-3; clone size: .; D gene: TRBD2; CDR3 length: 16; J gene: TRBJ2-5; CDR3 DNA: TGTGCCATCAGTGAGCTGCGCGGGAGCTGGGAAGAGACCCAGTACTTC; CDR3 protein: CAISELRGSWEETQYF
V gene: TRBV4-2; clone size: .; D gene: .; CDR3 length: 18; J gene: TRBJ2-2; CDR3 DNA: TGTGCCAGCAGCCAAGATCCTATGTCGGTTACTAGTGGGTCGGAGCTGTTTTTT; CDR3 protein: CASSQDPMSVTSGSELFF
V gene: TRBV5-6; clone size: once; D gene: .; CDR3 length: 15; J gene: TRBJ1-2; CDR3 DNA: TGTGCCAGCAGCTTTGGGGACATAACTAACTATGGCTACACCTTC; CDR3 protein: CASSFGDITNYGYTF
V gene: TRBV19; clone size: .; D gene: .; CDR3 length: 15; J gene: TRBJ2-5; CDR3 DNA: TGTGCCAGTAGTATAGGCAGGCGGGGCGGAGAGACCCAGTACTTC; CDR3 protein: CASSIGRRGGETQYF
V gene: TRBV19; clone size: .; D gene: .; CDR3 length: 13; J gene: TRBJ1-5; CDR3 DNA: TGTGCCAGTGGAGACGGGGGCAATCAGCCCCAGCATTTT; CDR3 protein: CASGDGGNQPQHF
V gene: TRBV28; clone size: .; D gene: .; CDR3 length: 13; J gene: TRBJ2-5; CDR3 DNA: TGTGCCCTCGGCGGCAGAGGCCGAGAGACCCAGTACTTC; CDR3 protein: CALGGRGRETQYF
V gene: TRBV9; clone size: .; D gene: .; CDR3 length: 14; J gene: TRBJ2-7; CDR3 DNA: TGTGCCAGCAGCGTAGGACACCTCTCCTACGAGCAGTACTTC; CDR3 protein: CASSVGHLSYEQYF
V gene: TRBV27; clone size: .; D gene: .; CDR3 length: 18; J gene: TRBJ2-6; CDR3 DNA: TGTGCCAGCAGTTTTAGGAGGACAGTCTACTCTGGGGCCAACGTCCTGACTTTC; CDR3 protein: CASSFRRTVYSGANVLTF
V gene: TRBV6-5; clone size: .; D gene: .; CDR3 length: 15; J gene: TRBJ1-1; CDR3 DNA: TGTGCCAGCAGTTACAACCCCCGGGGGAACACTGAAGCTTTCTTT; CDR3 protein: CASSYNPRGNTEAFF
V gene: TRBV27; clone size: .; D gene: .; CDR3 length: 15; J gene: TRBJ1-2; CDR3 DNA: TGTGCCAGCAGTTTACACAGGGATTTGGGGTATGGCTACACCTTC; CDR3 protein: CASSLHRDLGYGYTF
V gene: TRBV27; clone size: .; D gene: .; CDR3 length: 13; J gene: TRBJ2-7; CDR3 DNA: TGTGCCAGCTCGGCAGGCCGCTCCTACGAGCAGTACTTC; CDR3 protein: CASSAGRSYEQYF
V gene: TRBV19; clone size: .; D gene: TRBD1; CDR3 length: 16; J gene: TRBJ1-5; CDR3 DNA: TGTGCCAGTAGTATTCGCGGGACAGGGTGGAATCAGCCCCAGCATTTT; CDR3 protein: CASSIRGTGWNQPQHF
V gene: TRBV29-1; clone size: .; D gene: TRBD1; CDR3 length: 13; J gene: TRBJ1-5; CDR3 DNA: TGCAGCGTTAAGACAGGGGGCAATCAGTCCCAGCATTTT; CDR3 protein: CSVKTGGNQSQHF
V gene: TRBV15; clone size: few; D gene: TRBD2; CDR3 length: 14; J gene: TRBJ2-7; CDR3 DNA: TGTGCCACCAACCCGGGACTAGAGCCCTACGAGCAGTACTTC; CDR3 protein: CATNPGLEPYEQYF
V gene: TRBV2; clone size: .; D gene: .; CDR3 length: 12; J gene: TRBJ2-7; CDR3 DNA: TGTGCCAGCAGTGTTGACAGCTACGAGCAGTACTTC; CDR3 protein: CASSVDSYEQYF
V gene: TRBV29-1; clone size: few; D gene: TRBD1; CDR3 length: 18; J gene: TRBJ2-3; CDR3 DNA: TGCAGCGTTGAAGGTCCCCCTGGACAGGGATCTAGCACAGATACGCAGTATTTT; CDR3 protein: CSVEGPPGQGSSTDTQYF
V gene: TRBV2; clone size: .; D gene: TRBD1; CDR3 length: 16; J gene: TRBJ2-6; CDR3 DNA: TGTGCCAGCATCGAGGGGGCGAACTCTGGGGCCAACGTCCTGACTTTC; CDR3 protein: CASIEGANSGANVLTF
V gene: TRBV6-6; clone size: .; D gene: TRBD1; CDR3 length: 16; J gene: TRBJ1-4; CDR3 DNA: TGTGCCAGCATATCGGGACAGACCTTAACTAATGAAAAACTGTTTTTT; CDR3 protein: CASISGQTLTNEKLFF
V gene: TRBV13; clone size: .; D gene: TRBD2; CDR3 length: 18; J gene: TRBJ2-6; CDR3 DNA: TGTGCCAGCAGCTCACTAGCGGGGGGGTCCCCTGGGGCCAACGTCCTGACTTTC; CDR3 protein: CASSSLAGGSPGANVLTF
V gene: TRBV2; clone size: .; D gene: .; CDR3 length: 13; J gene: TRBJ2-3; CDR3 DNA: TGTGCCAGCAGTGAAGGGCCTCTGGATACGCAGTATTTT; CDR3 protein: CASSEGPLDTQYF
V gene: TRBV28; clone size: .; D gene: .; CDR3 length: 13; J gene: TRBJ2-2; CDR3 DNA: TGTGCCAGCAGTCTCATTGAGGTCGGGGAGCTGTTTTTT; CDR3 protein: CASSLIEVGELFF
V gene: TRBV5-1; clone size: .; D gene: TRBD2; CDR3 length: 14; J gene: TRBJ2-1; CDR3 DNA: TGCGCCAGCAGCTTGGCGACTAGCGGTAATGAGCAGTTCTTC; CDR3 protein: CASSLATSGNEQFF
V gene: TRBV11-2; clone size: .; D gene: .; CDR3 length: 17; J gene: TRBJ2-2; CDR3 DNA: TGTGCCAGCAGCTTAGTCCCCTCACCGGTGAACACCGGGGAGCTGTTTTTT; CDR3 protein: CASSLVPSPVNTGELFF
V gene: TRBV7-9; clone size: .; D gene: TRBD2; CDR3 length: 18; J gene: TRBJ2-4; CDR3 DNA: TGTGCCAGCAGCTTAGATGGACTAGCGGGAGAGGCCAAAAACATTCAGTACTTC; CDR3 protein: CASSLDGLAGEAKNIQYF
V gene: TRBV27; clone size: .; D gene: .; CDR3 length: 15; J gene: TRBJ2-3; CDR3 DNA: TGTGCCAGCAGTTTTTCTAGCGTGATCACAGATACGCAGTATTTT; CDR3 protein: CASSFSSVITDTQYF
V gene: TRBV20-1; clone size: .; D gene: .; CDR3 length: 11; J gene: TRBJ2-7; CDR3 DNA: TGCAGTGCCGGTGTCGGCTACGAGCAGTACTTC; CDR3 protein: CSAGVGYEQYF
V gene: TRBV28; clone size: few; D gene: TRBD1; CDR3 length: 20; J gene: TRBJ1-5; CDR3 DNA: TGTGCCAGCAGCCTCTCTCCGGGACAGGGGGCTTATCGGGGCAATCAGCCCCAGCATTTT; CDR3 protein: CASSLSPGQGAYRGNQPQHF
V gene: TRBV4-1; clone size: .; D gene: .; CDR3 length: 12; J gene: TRBJ2-3; CDR3 DNA: TGCGCCAGCAGCCAACACACAGATACGCAGTATTTT; CDR3 protein: CASSQHTDTQYF
V gene: TRBV29-1; clone size: .; D gene: .; CDR3 length: 13; J gene: TRBJ1-5; CDR3 DNA: TGCAGCGTTGAGTCGGGCGAGGGTCAGCCCCAGCATTTT; CDR3 protein: CSVESGEGQPQHF
V gene: TRBV5-1; clone size: once; D gene: .; CDR3 length: 14; J gene: TRBJ1-1; CDR3 DNA: TGCGCCAGCAGCTTGGCCGGTCCTCGTCCCGAAGCTTTCTTT; CDR3 protein: CASSLAGPRPEAFF
V gene: TRBV19; clone size: .; D gene: TRBD1; CDR3 length: 17; J gene: TRBJ1-5; CDR3 DNA: TGTGCCAGTAGTAAGGGGACAGGGGGCCGGAGAAATCAGCCCCAGCATTTT; CDR3 protein: CASSKGTGGRRNQPQHF
V gene: TRBV2; clone size: .; D gene: .; CDR3 length: 14; J gene: TRBJ1-5; CDR3 DNA: TGTGCCGGAGGGAGGCCGGACCTCGGTCAGCCCCAGCATTTT; CDR3 protein: CAGGRPDLGQPQHF
V gene: TRBV28; clone size: .; D gene: TRBD2; CDR3 length: 15; J gene: TRBJ2-5; CDR3 DNA: TGTGCCAGCAGAAAGATGGGACTAGACTATGAGACCCAGTACTTC; CDR3 protein: CASRKMGLDYETQYF
V gene: TRBV5-1; clone size: once; D gene: .; CDR3 length: 15; J gene: TRBJ1-1; CDR3 DNA: TGCGCCAGCAGCTTGGATGGGGGCGAAGACACTGAAGCTTTCTTT; CDR3 protein: CASSLDGGEDTEAFF
V gene: TRBV19; clone size: .; D gene: TRBD1; CDR3 length: 16; J gene: TRBJ1-3; CDR3 DNA: TGTGCCAGTAGTGCGACAGGGGGCAGCTCTGGAAACACCATATATTTT; CDR3 protein: CASSATGGSSGNTIYF